This record concerns one T cell receptor beta chain sequence. Its target is unknown. The study drew all its donors from Caucasian adults living in Nashville, Tennessee. The CDR3 has 14 amino acids. Germline CDR1 is SGHVS and CDR2 is FQNEAQ. The V gene end was trimmed by 5 bases and the J gene end by 7 bases; junction bases not matched to a gene: 3. The data belong to a study of shared clonotypes between healthy human individuals. Whole-study findings and limits: Several donors held around 5% of naive CD4 clonotypes in common. Memory subsets had estimated richness that was generally smaller than that of naive subsets.

Each PCR replicate from the sorted subsets contained approximately 0.2 ug DNA, which is tens of thousands of T cell genomes. The assay was immunoSEQ multiplex PCR, and TCRdb's table has in-frame clones only and misses some. The table includes 2.3 million or so clones, 80% to 95% detected once. The chain combines TRBV7-8 with TRBJ2-1; 12 nucleotides match TRBD2. The sample consisted of naive CD4+ T cells from PBMCs. Noted subset: CD45RA+ positively selected. This sequence was found in a man between 18 and 35 years old in good health. Some clones in this sample may be carry-over from other donors' samples. The CDR3 DNA follows: TGTGCCAGCAGCCAAGGGACTAGCGGGAATGAGCAGTTCTTC. It encodes CASSQGTSGNEQFF.